These 25 T cell receptor beta chains were sequenced from one sample in a study of OX40 agonist ivuxolimab in advanced cancers. Here immunoSEQ multiplex PCR was the method, and the copy in TCRdb shows in-frame clones only, minus some. The data hold roughly 50,000 clones, with roughly 86% observed a single time. The sequencing used CD4+ or CD8+ T cells sorted from blood, collected in a trial of the OX40 agonist ivuxolimab. The receptors come from an adult with an advanced solid tumor such as melanoma, head and neck, liver or kidney cancer.

This clone was seen once. The chain combines TRBV10-2 with TRBJ2-1; 7 nucleotides match TRBD2. Germline CDR1 reads WSHSY; CDR2 reads SAAADI. Trimming at V came to 1 base and at J to 1 base, leaving 1 base not matched to a gene. This CDR3 region has 15 residues. This chain's CDR3 is CASSELGGSYNEQFF. CDR3 in DNA: TGCGCCAGCAGTGAGTTGGGGGGGTCCTACAATGAGCAGTTCTTC.

V usage is TRBV19 and J usage is TRBJ2-3; D may be TRBD1 or TRBD2 (6 bases each). Germline loops: CDR1 LNHDA, CDR2 SQIVND (reference sequence). Trimming stripped 1 base from V and 2 bases from J, with 10 bases between. The CDR3 runs 15 residues. DNA of the CDR3: TGTGCCAGTAGTATAGCGGGGGCCAACACAGATACGCAGTATTTT. This codes for CASSIAGANTDTQYF.

The sample holds a few counts of this clone. CDR3 sequence (DNA): TGTGCCAGTAGTATTAGCGGTTTTTACAATGAGCAGTTCTTC. It encodes CASSISGFYNEQFF. The gene calls are TRBV19 and TRBJ2-1, with D tentatively TRBD2 (6 bases). With 3 bases removed from V and 4 bases from J, the gap between germline ends came to 10 bases. Germline lookup yields CDR1 LNHDA and CDR2 SQIVND (reference sequence). The CDR3 totals 14 residues.

The V gene is TRBV10-3, the J gene TRBJ2-7, with D hard to call. Germline CDR1 ENHRY, CDR2 SYGVKD. V lost 2 bases and J 5 bases, leaving 7 bases between the germline ends. The CDR3 is 12 residues long. The CDR3 here is CAISEEADEQYV. The CDR3 nucleotides read TGTGCCATCAGTGAGGAGGCGGACGAGCAGTACGTC.

The chain links TRBV6-4 to TRBJ2-1; D unresolved. V dropped 2 bases and J dropped 4 bases, with 6 bases sitting between them. Germline CDR1 reads MRHNA; CDR2 reads SNTAGT. The CDR3 extends over 13 amino acids. CDR3 sequence: CASSDGLYNEQFF. In DNA, the CDR3 is TGTGCCAGCAGTGACGGTCTTTACAATGAGCAGTTCTTC.

V usage is TRBV5-4 and J usage is TRBJ2-3; 7 positions agree with TRBD1. Per germline, CDR1 SGHNT and CDR2 YYREEE (reference sequence). The CDR3 has 15 residues. Trimming cost V 3 bases and J 0 bases; bases outside gene matches: 4. The DNA of the CDR3 is TGTGCCAGCAGCTCACCGGACAGGAGCACAGATACGCAGTATTTT. This codes for CASSSPDRSTDTQYF.

The genes are TRBV13 and TRBJ2-2; D call uncertain. The CDR3 consists of 12 residues. Germline CDR1 reads PRHDT; CDR2 reads FYEKMQ (reference sequence). Trimming shortened V by 4 bases and J by 7 bases, and 7 bases separated the two germline ends. CDR3 region: CASSSTNGELFF. In DNA, the CDR3 is TGTGCCAGCAGCTCGACGAACGGGGAGCTGTTTTTT.

This clone was counted at least ten times. The rearrangement uses TRBV19 and TRBJ1-3; D gene uncertain. CDR1 and CDR2 from the germline V gene are LNHDA and SQIVND (reference sequence). The V gene lost 7 bases and the J gene lost 0 bases, with 13 bases spanning the gap. This CDR3 contains 15 residues. The chain's CDR3 is CASKYLGYSGNTIYF. In DNA form, the CDR3 reads TGTGCCAGTAAATACCTCGGATACTCTGGAAACACCATATATTTT.

J is TRBJ1-2 and V is TRBV5-1, with a tentative D call TRBD1 (5 bases). The CDR3 covers 16 residues. CDR1 and CDR2 (germline): SGHRS, YFSETQ. Trimming stripped 4 bases from V and 4 bases from J, with 20 bases between. The CDR3 sequence is CASSPAAAGGTYGYTF. The CDR3 DNA sequence: TGCGCCAGCAGCCCCGCGGCGGCAGGAGGGACCTATGGCTACACCTTC. The full variable domain, rest sourced from reference TRBV5-1 and TRBJ1-2, is KAGVTQTPRYLIKTRGQQVTLSCSPISGHRSVSWYQQTPGQGLQFLFEYFSETQRNKGNFPGRFSGRQFSNSRSEMNVSTLELGDSALYLCASSPAAAGGTYGYTFGSGTRLTVV.

The chain links TRBV7-3 to TRBJ2-1, with a possible D match to TRBD1 (6 bases). Germline V gene sequence: CDR1 SGHTA, CDR2 FQGTGA. V lost 5 bases, J lost 6 bases, and 17 bases lay in between. There are 15 residues in the CDR3. The CDR3 DNA sequence: TGTGCCAGCAGCCCAGCCGGGACAACATTCAATGAGCAGTTCTTC. It translates to CASSPAGTTFNEQFF.

The rearrangement uses TRBV14 and TRBJ1-1; D not certain. The CDR3 length is 15 residues. Looked up from germline, CDR1 is SGHDN and CDR2 is FVKESK. The ends were cut back, 1 base at V and 0 bases at J, with 9 bases in the middle. As DNA, the CDR3 is TGTGCCAGCAGCCAAGGTATGGAACTGAACACTGAAGCTTTCTTT. It encodes CASSQGMELNTEAFF.

This clone was seen once. CDR3 loop: CAISAWPGGLNEQFF. For the CDR3, the DNA is TGTGCCATCAGTGCCTGGCCGGGGGGGCTTAATGAGCAGTTCTTC. The gene calls are TRBV10-3 and TRBJ2-1; 8 bases are a match to TRBD2. Germline CDR1 and CDR2: ENHRY and SYGVKD. The CDR3 runs 15 residues. V shed 4 bases and J 7 bases; nucleotides not matched to a gene: 9.

The chain carries TRBV23-1 and TRBJ2-7; 8 nucleotides line up with TRBD1. TRBV23-1 belongs to the ORF category, with a function that is uncertain. The CDR3 is made up of 15 amino acids. The J segment lost 2 bases and the V segment lost 7 bases, leaving 10 bases of the junction unmatched. Written as DNA, the CDR3 is TGCGCCAGCAACTTAGACAGGGGTCGGACCTACGAGCAGTACTTC. Translating it yields CASNLDRGRTYEQYF.

There are a few counts of this clone. J is TRBJ2-5 and V is TRBV10-3; 10 nucleotides line up with TRBD2. Germline CDR1 is ENHRY and CDR2 is SYGVKD. V lost 4 bases and J lost 1; bases outside the gene matches: 3. CDR3 size: 15 residues. CDR3 region: CAISAAGGPQETQYF. The DNA for the CDR3 is TGTGCCATCAGTGCAGCGGGGGGGCCCCAAGAGACCCAGTACTTC.

The V call is TRBV7-9, the J call TRBJ2-7; maybe TRBD2 (5 bases). Trimming removed 5 bases from V and 3 bases from J, with 11 bases in between. Germline assignment: CDR1 SEHNR and CDR2 FQNEAQ (reference sequence). The CDR3 has 13 residues. This CDR3 reads CASSPPGNYEQYV. CDR3 DNA: TGTGCCAGCAGCCCCCCGGGAAACTACGAGCAGTACGTC.

This chain uses TRBV7-9 with TRBJ1-4, with a tentative D call TRBD1 (5 bases). V dropped 1 base and J dropped 4 bases, with 7 bases sitting between them. The CDR3 is made up of 14 amino acids. The germline CDR1 and CDR2 sequences are SEHNR and FQNEAQ (reference sequence). CDR3 sequence (DNA): TGTGCCAGCAGCTTAGTCCAGGGTAATGAAAAACTGTTTTTT. Translating gives CASSLVQGNEKLFF.

This sequence joins TRBV4-3 and TRBJ2-7, with a tentative D call TRBD2 (6 bases). This CDR3 has 13 amino acids. Germline values: CDR1 LGHNA, CDR2 YSLEER. The V end lost 4 bases, the J end lost 5 bases, and 12 bases lay between the germline ends. The CDR3 DNA follows: TGCGCCAGCAGCCCTCCGGGAGTGAACGAGCAGTACTTC. The encoded protein is CASSPPGVNEQYF.

This clone was seen only once. V is TRBV28 and J is TRBJ2-7; D tentatively fits TRBD1 or TRBD2 (5 bases each). CDR3 length equals 13 residues. Germline V lookup: CDR1 MDHEN, CDR2 SYDVKM. V was trimmed by 5 bases and J by 0 bases, leaving 8 bases between them. The CDR3 region is CASSGTGSYEQYV. The DNA of the CDR3 is TGTGCCAGCAGTGGGACGGGCTCCTACGAGCAGTACGTC.

This rearrangement joins TRBV27 to TRBJ1-5; a possible D gene is TRBD1 (5 bases). The V gene's germline CDR1 is MNHEY and CDR2 SMNVEV (reference sequence). Trimming stripped 7 bases from V and 6 bases from J, with 13 bases between. CDR3 size: 13 residues. The CDR3 loop is CASTPGTGQPQHF. As DNA, the CDR3 is TGTGCCAGCACCCCAGGGACGGGTCAGCCCCAGCATTTT.

The chain is built from TRBV5-1 and TRBJ2-1; D gene ambiguous. Germline CDR1 is SGHRS and CDR2 is YFSETQ. V was cut by 4 bases and J by 5 bases, with 7 bases left in between. This CDR3 comprises 12 residues. CDR3 sequence: CASSRSNNEQFF. For the CDR3, the DNA is TGCGCCAGCAGCCGGAGTAACAATGAGCAGTTCTTC.

This rearrangement joins TRBV7-7 to TRBJ1-6, with D unresolved. This CDR3 is 14 amino acids long. Trimming pared 5 bases from V and 9 bases from J, leaving 14 bases between. Germline V lookup: CDR1 SSHAT, CDR2 FNYEAQ (reference sequence). The chain's CDR3 is CASSPRTPGSPLHF. The CDR3 bases are TGTGCCAGCAGCCCTAGGACCCCAGGTTCACCCCTCCACTTT.

The chain combines TRBV6-5 with TRBJ2-7; D might be TRBD1 (7 bases). V was pared by 0 bases and J by 4 bases, with 10 bases between. This CDR3 contains 14 residues. Germline lookup yields CDR1 MNHEY and CDR2 SVGAGI. The CDR3 is CASSYSTGTYEQYF. The CDR3 bases are TGTGCCAGCAGTTACTCGACAGGGACTTACGAGCAGTACTTC.

The CDR3 DNA reads TGTGCCAGCAGCGCCGACAGGGGAGGGACAGATACGCAGTATTTT. It translates to CASSADRGGTDTQYF. The genes are TRBV6-5 and TRBJ2-3; perhaps TRBD1 as D (8 bases). The CDR3 contains 15 residues. V gave up 6 bases and J gave up 3 bases, with 16 bases separating them. Germline V lookup: CDR1 MNHEY, CDR2 SVGAGI.

This chain joins TRBV27 and TRBJ2-1; 7 bases match TRBD1. With V trimmed by 5 bases and J by 8 bases, 6 bases remained unmatched. The CDR3 loop spans 13 amino acids. The germline gives CDR1 MNHEY, CDR2 SMNVEV (reference sequence). The CDR3 coding sequence is TGTGCCAGCAGTCCAAATCAGGGGGATGAGCAGTTCTTC. Its translation is CASSPNQGDEQFF.

This clone appeared a single time. The chain recombines TRBV9 with TRBJ2-3; D is possibly TRBD1 or TRBD2 (6 bases each). V was shortened by 0 bases and J by 4 bases, with 18 bases between the two germline ends. Germline CDR1 SGDLS, CDR2 YYNGEE. This CDR3 comprises 17 residues. CDR3 region: CASSVEGGVLASDTQYF. The CDR3 DNA reads TGTGCCAGCAGCGTAGAGGGGGGTGTGCTAGCGTCAGATACGCAGTATTTT.